Listed below are T cell receptor beta chains from one sample, sequenced in a study of blood T cell repertoires in COVID-19. Assay: immunoSEQ multiplex PCR; the TCRdb copy retains only in-frame clones and omits some. This sample carries under 300,000 clones, about 88% of them seen once, and the ten largest clones take approximately 4%. The sample taken for sequencing was peripheral blood. These receptors were obtained from a man between 18 and 35 years old with active or convalescent COVID-19. Both conserved end residues are part of each CDR3. The D gene is left open where the match is weak. Expanded clones are given a class, and other clones once, few, many or no size at all.

d_call j_call v_call clone_size cdr3_aa cdr3_nt
NA TRBJ2-5 TRBV27 NA CASSLSLAGETQYF TGTGCCAGCAGTTTATCCCTCGCGGGGGAGACCCAGTACTTC
NA TRBJ2-1 TRBV21-1 NA CASSVSCTPHNEQFF TGTGCCAGCTCGGTCTCGTGCACCCCTCACAATGAGCAGTTCTTC
NA TRBJ1-6 TRBV19 NA CASKNLADISPLHF TGTGCCAGTAAGAATTTGGCGGATATTTCACCCCTCCACTTT
TRBD1 TRBJ2-7 TRBV5-1 NA CASSLIGGLEQYF TGCGCCAGCAGCTTGATAGGGGGCTTGGAGCAGTACTTC
TRBD2 TRBJ2-1 TRBV29-1 NA CSVTGTSGWNEQFF TGCAGCGTTACCGGGACTAGCGGATGGAATGAGCAGTTCTTC
TRBD2 TRBJ2-7 TRBV6-2/TRBV6-3 few CASSYGLAGDEQYF TGTGCCAGCAGTTACGGACTAGCGGGAGACGAGCAGTACTTC
NA TRBJ2-3 TRBV24-1 few CATSAAGSTDTQYF TGTGCCACCAGTGCTGCGGGATCCACAGATACGCAGTATTTT
NA TRBJ2-3 TRBV5-1 NA CASSPDAGTDTQYF TGCGCCAGCAGCCCCGATGCGGGCACAGATACGCAGTATTTT
TRBD2 TRBJ2-3 TRBV6-1 NA CASSEAIAGGFTDTQYF TGTGCCAGCAGTGAAGCAATAGCGGGGGGATTCACAGATACGCAGTATTTT
NA TRBJ1-5 TRBV5-8 NA CASSLVETQPQHF TGTGCCAGCAGCTTGGTAGAAACTCAGCCCCAGCATTTT
NA TRBJ2-3 TRBV3-1/TRBV3-2 NA CASSQERVTDTQYF TGTGCCAGCAGCCAGGAGCGGGTCACAGATACGCAGTATTTT
NA TRBJ1-5 TRBV6-5 NA CASSHLDQPQHF TGTGCCAGCAGTCACCTAGATCAGCCCCAGCATTTT
NA TRBJ1-1 TRBV20-1 NA CSASRGGRGNTEAFF TGCAGTGCTAGTAGGGGGGGTCGCGGGAACACTGAAGCTTTCTTT
TRBD1 TRBJ2-7 TRBV7-9 once CASSLVQGVPYEQYF TGTGCCAGCAGCTTAGTGCAGGGGGTGCCCTACGAGCAGTACTTC
NA TRBJ1-2 TRBV27 NA CASSRTGGSNYGYTF TGTGCCAGCAGCCGTACGGGGGGGTCTAACTATGGCTACACCTTC
TRBD1 TRBJ1-4 TRBV2 NA CASSDQGVVGEKLFF TGTGCCAGCAGTGATCAGGGGGTGGTCGGTGAAAAACTGTTTTTT
NA TRBJ2-7 TRBV21-1 NA CASSKRGSYEQYF TGTGCCAGCAGCAAAAGGGGATCCTACGAGCAGTACTTC
NA TRBJ1-2 TRBV14 NA CASSQDVVGGDPALTNYGYTF TGTGCCAGCAGCCAAGATGTAGTGGGAGGGGACCCCGCCTTGACTAACTATGGCTACACCTTC
TRBD1 TRBJ2-7 TRBV27 many CASSQRTGNEQYF TGTGCCAGCAGTCAAAGGACAGGGAACGAGCAGTACTTC
NA TRBJ2-2 TRBV24-1 NA CATSDLLSGELFF TGTGCCACCAGTGATTTGCTATCGGGGGAGCTGTTTTTT
TRBD1 TRBJ1-3 TRBV10-3 once CAISGTGAHSGNTIYF TGTGCCATCAGTGGGACAGGGGCCCACTCTGGAAACACCATATATTTT
NA TRBJ2-3 TRBV5-5 NA CASSPGGLSGAWSSQYF TGTGCCAGCAGCCCAGGGGGTCTTAGCGGCGCGTGGTCGTCGCAGTATTTT
NA TRBJ2-7 TRBV12-3/TRBV12-4 NA CASSLGVRLEQYF TGTGCCAGCAGTTTAGGGGTGCGGCTAGAGCAGTACTTC
TRBD2 TRBJ2-7 TRBV27 NA CASRASSTSKPEQYF TGTGCCAGCAGAGCATCTTCGACTAGCAAACCCGAGCAGTACTTC
TRBD1 TRBJ1-2 TRBV6-5 NA CASSPPGQGIYGYTF TGTGCCAGCAGCCCACCAGGACAGGGGATCTATGGCTACACCTTC
NA TRBJ2-3 TRBV24-1 few CATSAERLTDTQYF TGTGCCACCAGTGCCGAGCGGCTCACAGATACGCAGTATTTT
NA TRBJ1-2 TRBV2 NA CASSALTVSAYGYTF TGTGCCAGCAGTGCCCTGACAGTTTCGGCCTATGGCTACACCTTC
NA TRBJ1-3 TRBV6-5 few CASRVAGGTIYF TGTGCCAGCAGGGTGGCGGGTGGCACCATATATTTT
NA TRBJ1-2 TRBV21-1 NA CASSKVWRGMGGYTF TGTGCCAGCAGCAAAGTGTGGAGGGGAATGGGCGGCTACACCTTC
TRBD1 TRBJ1-6 TRBV4-2 NA CASSQETGGNSPLHF TGTGCCAGCAGCCAAGAGACAGGGGGGAATTCACCCCTCCACTTT
NA TRBJ1-1 TRBV3-1/TRBV3-2 NA CASSQDPDSTNTEAFF TGTGCCAGCAGCCAAGACCCCGACAGTACGAACACTGAAGCTTTCTTT
NA TRBJ1-5 TRBV6-5 few CASSVGEDQPQHF TGTGCCAGCAGCGTGGGGGAGGATCAGCCCCAGCATTTT
NA TRBJ2-7 TRBV5-6 once CASSLVRGTGSEQYF TGTGCCAGCTCACTCGTCCGGGGTACTGGATCCGAGCAGTACTTC
NA TRBJ2-6 TRBV5-6 NA CASSLTGSGANVLTF TGTGCCAGCAGCTTAACCGGGTCTGGGGCCAACGTCCTGACTTTC
TRBD1 TRBJ2-1 TRBV10-3 NA CAISSVDRDAYNEQFF TGTGCCATCAGTTCAGTGGACAGGGATGCCTACAATGAGCAGTTCTTC
TRBD1 TRBJ1-5 TRBV30 few CAWSLDRQNQPQHF TGTGCCTGGAGTCTGGACAGGCAGAATCAGCCCCAGCATTTT
TRBD1 TRBJ2-2 TRBV29-1 NA CSAYDRGRSGELFF TGCAGCGCCTACGACAGGGGGCGAAGCGGGGAGCTGTTTTTT
TRBD1 TRBJ1-2 TRBV5-1 NA CASSLEGANGYTF TGCGCCAGCAGCTTGGAGGGGGCGAATGGCTACACCTTC
NA TRBJ1-1 TRBV29-1 NA CSALAPEAFF TGCAGCGCCTTGGCCCCTGAAGCTTTCTTT
TRBD1 TRBJ1-1 TRBV3-1/TRBV3-2 NA CASSPPGTGTLLAFF TGTGCCAGCAGCCCCCCCGGGACAGGGACTCTTCTGGCTTTCTTT
NA TRBJ2-7 TRBV3-1/TRBV3-2 NA CASSQVNSYEQYF TGTGCCAGCAGCCAAGTAAACTCTTACGAGCAGTACTTC
TRBD1 TRBJ1-1 TRBV10-3 NA CAITGQGGTEAFF TGTGCCATCACCGGACAGGGTGGAACTGAAGCTTTCTTT